Described below is a single T cell receptor beta chain sequence and its context. The data were obtained in a study of Ad26.COV2.S vaccination and SARS-CoV-2 variants. As for treatment: roughly 19 received Ad26.COV2.S at low or high dose, single or two shots; several received placebo; per-sample allocation not given. Sampling happened 63 days after the first vaccine or placebo injection. The CDR3 runs 13 residues. From germline, CDR1 is SGHAT and CDR2 FQDESV (reference sequence). V dropped 3 bases and J dropped 6 bases, with 12 bases sitting between them. Sequencing was performed with immunoSEQ multiplex PCR; in TCRdb, only in-frame clones are kept and a portion is missing. The sample has about 440,000 clones, about 90% seen once.

This TCR came from a person between 18 and 60 years old who received the Ad26.COV2.S COVID-19 vaccine or a placebo. J is TRBJ2-7 and V is TRBV11-1; no firm D call. Sequencing used peripheral blood, obtained in a trial of Ad26.COV2.S vaccine versus placebo. The CDR3 coding sequence is TGTGCCAGCAGCTTTACACGGTTCAGCGAGCAGTACTTC. Protein: CASSFTRFSEQYF.